This T cell receptor beta chain is from a study of T cell changes during pregnancy in multiple sclerosis. Assay: immunoSEQ multiplex PCR; the TCRdb copy retains only in-frame clones and omits some. The data hold around 36,000 clones, with 80% to 95% observed a single time. Germline CDR1 is MNHEY and CDR2 is SVGAGI. Losses at the gene ends were 0 bases for V and 10 bases for J; bases not matched to a gene: 6. This CDR3 region has 16 residues. This receptor was taken from a female donor with multiple sclerosis, enrolled in a pregnancy study. The starting material was CD8+ T cells from peripheral blood mononuclear cells, obtained in the first trimester of pregnancy. The J gene is TRBJ1-6, the V gene TRBV6-5; 10 bases match TRBD1. This CDR3 is CASSYSTGGRGSPLHF. CDR3 DNA: TGTGCCAGCAGTTACTCGACAGGGGGCCGAGGGTCACCCCTCCACTTT.